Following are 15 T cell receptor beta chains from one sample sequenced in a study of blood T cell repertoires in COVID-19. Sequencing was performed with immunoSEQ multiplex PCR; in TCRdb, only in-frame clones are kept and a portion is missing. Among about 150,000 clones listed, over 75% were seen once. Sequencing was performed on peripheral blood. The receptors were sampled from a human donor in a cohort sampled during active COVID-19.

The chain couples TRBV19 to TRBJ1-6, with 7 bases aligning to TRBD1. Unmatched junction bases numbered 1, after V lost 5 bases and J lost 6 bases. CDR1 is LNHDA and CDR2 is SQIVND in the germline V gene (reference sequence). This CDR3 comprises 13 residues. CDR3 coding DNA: TGTGCCAGTAGTCAGGGGGTTAATTCACCCCTCCACTTT. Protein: CASSQGVNSPLHF.

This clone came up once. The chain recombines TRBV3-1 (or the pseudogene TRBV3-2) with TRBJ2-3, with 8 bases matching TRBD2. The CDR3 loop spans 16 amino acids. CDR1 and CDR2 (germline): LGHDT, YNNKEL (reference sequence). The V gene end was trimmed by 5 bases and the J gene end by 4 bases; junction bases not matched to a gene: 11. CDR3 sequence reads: CASSSTTGLGADTQYF. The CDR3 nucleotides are TGTGCCAGCAGCTCAACGACGGGACTAGGAGCAGATACGCAGTATTTT.

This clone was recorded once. Written as DNA, the CDR3 is TGTGCCAGCAGCCAAGGAAAAACCGGGACAGCGCACTACGAGCAGTACTTC. Amino acid sequence: CASSQGKTGTAHYEQYF. V gene TRBV3-1 (or the pseudogene TRBV3-2) combines with J gene TRBJ2-7; 7 bases map to TRBD1. CDR3 size: 17 residues. V was clipped by 1 base and J by 3 bases; unmatched bases: 12. CDR1 is LGHDT and CDR2 is YNNKEL in the germline V gene (reference sequence).

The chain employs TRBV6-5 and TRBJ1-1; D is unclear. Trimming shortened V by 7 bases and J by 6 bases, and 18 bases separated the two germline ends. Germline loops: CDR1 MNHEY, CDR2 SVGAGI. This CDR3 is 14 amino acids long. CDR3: CASTPGGTVAEAFF. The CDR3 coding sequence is TGTGCCAGCACCCCCGGCGGTACGGTCGCTGAAGCTTTCTTT.

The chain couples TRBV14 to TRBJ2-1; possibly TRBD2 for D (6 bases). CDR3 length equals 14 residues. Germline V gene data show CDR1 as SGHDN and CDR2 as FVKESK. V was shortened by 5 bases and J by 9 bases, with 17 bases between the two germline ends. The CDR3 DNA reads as TGTGCCAGCAGCTTAGTGGGGGGTAATGGTGAGCAGTTCTTC. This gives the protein CASSLVGGNGEQFF.

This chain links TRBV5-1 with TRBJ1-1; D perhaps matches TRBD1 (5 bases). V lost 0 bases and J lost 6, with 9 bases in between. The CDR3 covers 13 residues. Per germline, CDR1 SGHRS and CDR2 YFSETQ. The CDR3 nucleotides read TGCGCCAGCAGCTTGGTGGGGGGGGCTGAAGCTTTCTTT. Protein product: CASSLVGGAEAFF.

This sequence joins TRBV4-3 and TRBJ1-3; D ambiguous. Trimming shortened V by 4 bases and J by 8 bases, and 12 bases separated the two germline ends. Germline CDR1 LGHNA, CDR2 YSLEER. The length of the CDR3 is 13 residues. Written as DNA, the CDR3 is TGCGCCAGCAGCCGTGGGCTCCAGGACACCATATATTTT. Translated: CASSRGLQDTIYF.

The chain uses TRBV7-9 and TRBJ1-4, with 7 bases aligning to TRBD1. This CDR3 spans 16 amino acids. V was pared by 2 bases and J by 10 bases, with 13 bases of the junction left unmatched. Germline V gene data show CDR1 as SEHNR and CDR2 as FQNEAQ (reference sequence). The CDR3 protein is CASSLQGPRQGGKLFF. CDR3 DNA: TGTGCCAGCAGCTTACAGGGCCCTCGACAGGGAGGAAAACTGTTTTTT. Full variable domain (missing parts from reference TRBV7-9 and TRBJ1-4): DTGVSQNPRHKITKRGQNVTFRCDPISEHNRLYWYRQTLGQGPEFLTYFQNEAQLEKSRLLSDRFSAERPKGSFSTLEIQRTEQGDSAMYLCASSLQGPRQGGKLFFGSGTQLSVL.

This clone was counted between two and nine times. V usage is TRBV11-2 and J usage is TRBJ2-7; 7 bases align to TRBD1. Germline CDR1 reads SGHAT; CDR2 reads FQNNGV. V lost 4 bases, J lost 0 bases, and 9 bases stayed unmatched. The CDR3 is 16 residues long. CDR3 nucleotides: TGTGCCAGCAGCTCCGGGTTAGGGGGCGCCTCCTACGAGCAGTACTTC. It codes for CASSSGLGGASYEQYF.

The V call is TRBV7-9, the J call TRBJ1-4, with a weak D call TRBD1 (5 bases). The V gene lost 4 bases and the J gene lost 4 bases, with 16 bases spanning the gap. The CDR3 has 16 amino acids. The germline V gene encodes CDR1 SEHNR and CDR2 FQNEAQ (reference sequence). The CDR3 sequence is CASSSSTDKLNEKLFF. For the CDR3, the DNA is TGTGCCAGCAGCTCGTCGACGGACAAACTTAATGAAAAACTGTTTTTT.

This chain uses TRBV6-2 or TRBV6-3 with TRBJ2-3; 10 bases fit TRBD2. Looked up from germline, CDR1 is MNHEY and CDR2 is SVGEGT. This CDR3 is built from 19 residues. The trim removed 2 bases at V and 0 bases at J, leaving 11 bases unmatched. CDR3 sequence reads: CASSYVVAGGTPSTDTQYF. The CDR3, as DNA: TGTGCCAGCAGTTACGTCGTAGCGGGGGGAACTCCTAGCACAGATACGCAGTATTTT.

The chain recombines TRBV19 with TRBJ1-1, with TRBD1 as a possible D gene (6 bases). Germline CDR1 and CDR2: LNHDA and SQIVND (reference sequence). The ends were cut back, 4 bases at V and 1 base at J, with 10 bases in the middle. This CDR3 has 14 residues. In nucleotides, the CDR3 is TGTGCCAGTAGTAAACAGGGCCCGAACACTGAAGCTTTCTTT. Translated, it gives CASSKQGPNTEAFF. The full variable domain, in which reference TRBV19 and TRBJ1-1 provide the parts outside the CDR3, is DGGITQSPKYLFRKEGQNVTLSCEQNLNHDAMYWYRQDPGQGLRLIYYSQIVNDFQKGDIAEGYSVSREKKESFPLTVTSAQKNPTAFYLCASSKQGPNTEAFFGQGTRLTVV.

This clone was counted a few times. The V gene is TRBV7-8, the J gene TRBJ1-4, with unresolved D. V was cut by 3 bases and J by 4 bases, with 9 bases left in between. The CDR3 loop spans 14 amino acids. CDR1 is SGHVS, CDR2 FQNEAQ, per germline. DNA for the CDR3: TGTGCCAGCAGCTTGGGGAGCAATAATGAAAAACTGTTTTTT. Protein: CASSLGSNNEKLFF.

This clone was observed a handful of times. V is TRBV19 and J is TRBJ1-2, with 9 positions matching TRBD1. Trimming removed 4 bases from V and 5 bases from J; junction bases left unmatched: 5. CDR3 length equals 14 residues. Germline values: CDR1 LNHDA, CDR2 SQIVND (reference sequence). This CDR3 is CASSKPGQGYGYTF. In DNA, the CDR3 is TGTGCCAGTAGTAAACCGGGACAGGGATATGGCTACACCTTC. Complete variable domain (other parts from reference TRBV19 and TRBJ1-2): DGGITQSPKYLFRKEGQNVTLSCEQNLNHDAMYWYRQDPGQGLRLIYYSQIVNDFQKGDIAEGYSVSREKKESFPLTVTSAQKNPTAFYLCASSKPGQGYGYTFGSGTRLTVV.

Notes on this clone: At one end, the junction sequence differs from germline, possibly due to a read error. The DNA of the CDR3 is TGCAGCGTCGAAGGACTAGCGGGAGCTGAGCAGTTCTTC. This sequence encodes CSVEGLAGAEQFF. This sequence joins TRBV29-1 and TRBJ2-1; TRBD2 matches 13 bases. Per germline, CDR1 SQVTM and CDR2 ANQGSEA. The CDR3 length is 13 residues.